This T cell receptor beta chain was sequenced during a study of OX40 agonist ivuxolimab in advanced cancers. Researchers took blood at baseline, on cycle 4 day 1, and on cycle 7 day 1. Produced via immunoSEQ multiplex PCR; TCRdb's table is partial and in-frame only. Seen here are tens of thousands of clones, about 81% observed once, and the top ten hold around 2.4%. Study-wide results and caveats: Clones of CD4+ and CD8+ blood T cells grew by week 6 at doses of 0.1 to 3.0 mg/kg.

Germline V lookup: CDR1 LGHNA, CDR2 YNFKEQ. This CDR3 is built from 15 residues. As for this clone: Its matching antigen is unknown. A junction end diverges from the germline sequence, so it may reflect a read error.

The input for sequencing was CD4+ or CD8+ T cells sorted from blood, taken in a trial of the OX40 agonist ivuxolimab. The TCR comes from an adult with an advanced solid tumor such as melanoma, head and neck, liver or kidney cancer. The chain employs TRBV4-2 and TRBJ2-1; D could derive from TRBD1 or TRBD2 (5 bases each). The CDR3 DNA is TGTGCCAGCACCCAAAGGGACCTGCCGGGCAATGAGCAGTTCTTC. Protein: CASTQRDLPGNEQFF.